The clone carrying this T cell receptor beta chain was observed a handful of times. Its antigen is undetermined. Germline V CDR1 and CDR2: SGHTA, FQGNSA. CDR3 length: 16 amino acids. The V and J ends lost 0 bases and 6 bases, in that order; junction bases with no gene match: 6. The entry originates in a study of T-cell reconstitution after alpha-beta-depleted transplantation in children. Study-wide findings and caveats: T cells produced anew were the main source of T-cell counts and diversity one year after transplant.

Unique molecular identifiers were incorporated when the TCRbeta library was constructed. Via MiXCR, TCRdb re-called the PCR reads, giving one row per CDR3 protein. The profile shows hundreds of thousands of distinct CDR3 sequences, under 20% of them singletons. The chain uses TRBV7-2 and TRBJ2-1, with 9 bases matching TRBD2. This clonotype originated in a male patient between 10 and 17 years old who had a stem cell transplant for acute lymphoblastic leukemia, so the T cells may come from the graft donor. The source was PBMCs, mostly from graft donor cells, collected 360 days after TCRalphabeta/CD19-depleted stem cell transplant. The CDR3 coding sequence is TGTGCCAGCAGCTTAGCGTTGCGGGAGGGCCCCAATGAGCAGTTCTTC. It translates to CASSLALREGPNEQFF. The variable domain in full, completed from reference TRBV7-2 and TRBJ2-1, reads GAGVSQSPSNKVTEKGKDVELRCDPISGHTALYWYRQSLGQGLEFLIYFQGNSAPDKSGLPSDRFSAERTGGSVSTLTIQRTQQEDSAVYLCASSLALREGPNEQFFGPGTRLTVL.